The 2 T cell receptor beta chains listed next were all sequenced from one sample in a study of CD8+ T cells in alopecia areata. The authors extracted RNA and reverse transcribed it into cDNA as the sequencing template. The assay was immunoSEQ multiplex PCR, and TCRdb's table has in-frame clones only and misses some. The table shows roughly 150,000 clones, with roughly 50% occurring only once. The sample consisted of CD4+ T cells sorted from blood. The receptors originated from a human donor in good health.

V usage is TRBV2 and J usage is TRBJ2-5; 8 bases match TRBD2. This CDR3 contains 15 residues. The V and J ends lost 6 bases and 2 bases, in that order; junction bases with no gene match: 8. CDR1 and CDR2 from the germline V gene are SNHLY and FYNNEI. CDR3 protein: CASSPNTSGQETQYF. As DNA, the CDR3 is TGTGCCAGCAGCCCGAATACTAGCGGACAAGAGACCCAGTACTTC.

As to this clone: One end of the junction varies from germline; a read error may be responsible. The rearrangement links TRBV7-9 to TRBJ2-5; 7 bases agree with TRBD2. The CDR3 runs 16 residues. CDR1 is SEHNR, CDR2 FQNEAQ, per germline (reference sequence). This chain's CDR3 is CASSIALTGGRETQYF. For the CDR3, the DNA is TGTGCCAGCAGCATAGCGCTCACGGGGGGTAGGGAGACCCAGTACTTC. Full variable domain (missing parts from reference TRBV7-9 and TRBJ2-5): DTGVSQNPRHKITKRGQNVTFRCDPISEHNRLYWYRQTLGQGPEFLTYFQNEAQLEKSRLLSDRFSAERPKGSFSTLEIQRTEQGDSAMYLCASSIALTGGRETQYFGPGTRLLVL.